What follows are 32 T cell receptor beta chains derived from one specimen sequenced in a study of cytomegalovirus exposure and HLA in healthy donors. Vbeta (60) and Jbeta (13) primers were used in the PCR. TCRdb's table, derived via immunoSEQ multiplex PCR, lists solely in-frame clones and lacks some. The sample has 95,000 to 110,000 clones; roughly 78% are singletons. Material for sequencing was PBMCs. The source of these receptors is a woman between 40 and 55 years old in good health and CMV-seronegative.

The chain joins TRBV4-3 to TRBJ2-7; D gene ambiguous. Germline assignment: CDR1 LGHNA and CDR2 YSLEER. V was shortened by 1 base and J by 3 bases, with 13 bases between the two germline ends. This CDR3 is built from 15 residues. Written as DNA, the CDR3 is TGCGCCAGCAGCCAAGGGCTGGGTGGCGGCTACGAGCAGTACTTC. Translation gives CASSQGLGGGYEQYF.

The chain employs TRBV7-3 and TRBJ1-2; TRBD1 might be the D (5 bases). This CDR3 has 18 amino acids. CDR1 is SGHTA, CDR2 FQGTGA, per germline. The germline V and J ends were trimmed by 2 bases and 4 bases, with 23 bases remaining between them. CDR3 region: CASSLDPRGSTGGYGYTF. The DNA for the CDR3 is TGTGCCAGCAGCTTAGATCCCAGAGGCAGCACCGGGGGCTATGGCTACACCTTC.

CDR3 DNA sequence: TGTGCCAGCAGTTTGGGCAGAAAGAATGAAAAACTGTTTTTT. Encoded protein: CASSLGRKNEKLFF. V usage is TRBV28 and J usage is TRBJ1-4; no definite D call. V dropped 3 bases and J dropped 5 bases, with 10 bases sitting between them. The CDR3 contains 14 residues. Germline lookup yields CDR1 MDHEN and CDR2 SYDVKM.

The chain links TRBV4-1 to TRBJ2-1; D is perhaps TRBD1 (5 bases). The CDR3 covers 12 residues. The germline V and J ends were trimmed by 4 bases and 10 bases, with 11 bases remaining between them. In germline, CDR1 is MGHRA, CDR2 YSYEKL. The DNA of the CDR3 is TGCGCCAGCAGCCTAGTTGACAGAGAGCAGTTCTTC. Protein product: CASSLVDREQFF.

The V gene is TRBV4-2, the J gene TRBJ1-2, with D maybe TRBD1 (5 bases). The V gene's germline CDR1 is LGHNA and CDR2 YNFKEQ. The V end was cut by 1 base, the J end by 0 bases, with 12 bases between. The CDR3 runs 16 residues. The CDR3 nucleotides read TGTGCCAGCAGCCAAGGGGGGGGAGTACCTAACTATGGCTACACCTTC. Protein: CASSQGGGVPNYGYTF.

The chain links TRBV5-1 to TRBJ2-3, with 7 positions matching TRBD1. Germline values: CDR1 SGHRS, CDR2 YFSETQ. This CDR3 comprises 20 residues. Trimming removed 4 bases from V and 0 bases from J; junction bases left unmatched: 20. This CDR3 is CASSKAFPRGQYPSTDTQYF. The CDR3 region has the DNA TGCGCCAGCAGCAAAGCTTTTCCTCGGGGACAGTACCCTAGCACAGATACGCAGTATTTT.

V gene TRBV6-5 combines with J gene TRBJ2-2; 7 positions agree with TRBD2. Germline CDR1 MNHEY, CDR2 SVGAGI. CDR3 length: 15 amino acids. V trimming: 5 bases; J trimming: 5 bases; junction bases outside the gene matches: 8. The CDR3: CASSGGDWGTGELFF. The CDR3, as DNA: TGTGCCAGCAGTGGGGGGGACTGGGGGACCGGGGAGCTGTTTTTT.

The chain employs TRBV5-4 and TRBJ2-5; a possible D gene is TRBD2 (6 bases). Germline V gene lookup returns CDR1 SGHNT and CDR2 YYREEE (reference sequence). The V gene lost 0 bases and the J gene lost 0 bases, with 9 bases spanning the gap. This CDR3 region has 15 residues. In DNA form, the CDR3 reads TGTGCCAGCAGCTTGGAGGCGGGATACCAAGAGACCCAGTACTTC. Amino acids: CASSLEAGYQETQYF.

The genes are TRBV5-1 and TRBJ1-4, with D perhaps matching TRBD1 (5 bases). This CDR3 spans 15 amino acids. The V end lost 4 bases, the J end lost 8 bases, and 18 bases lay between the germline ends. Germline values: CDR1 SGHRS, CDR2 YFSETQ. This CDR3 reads CASSPLDQGGEKLFF. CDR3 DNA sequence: TGCGCCAGCAGCCCGTTGGACCAGGGAGGAGAAAAACTGTTTTTT.

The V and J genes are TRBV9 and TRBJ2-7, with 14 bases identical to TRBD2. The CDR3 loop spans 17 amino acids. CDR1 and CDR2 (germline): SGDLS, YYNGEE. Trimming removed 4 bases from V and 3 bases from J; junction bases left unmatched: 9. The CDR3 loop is CASSSGTSGRRDYEQYF. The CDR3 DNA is TGTGCCAGCAGCTCGGGGACTAGCGGGAGAAGGGACTACGAGCAGTACTTC.

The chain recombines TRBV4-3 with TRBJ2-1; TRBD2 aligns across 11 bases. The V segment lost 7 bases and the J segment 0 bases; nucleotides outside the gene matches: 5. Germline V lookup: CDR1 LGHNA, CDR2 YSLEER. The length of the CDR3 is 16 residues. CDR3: CASTRLAGSSYNEQFF. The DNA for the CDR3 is TGCGCCAGCACAAGACTAGCGGGAAGCTCCTACAATGAGCAGTTCTTC.

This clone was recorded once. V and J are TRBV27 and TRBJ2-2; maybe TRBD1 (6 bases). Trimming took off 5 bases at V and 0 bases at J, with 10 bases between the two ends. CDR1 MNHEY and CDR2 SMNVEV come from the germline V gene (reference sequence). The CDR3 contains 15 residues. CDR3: CASSPGTTNTGELFF. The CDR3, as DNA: TGTGCCAGCAGTCCCGGGACAACGAACACCGGGGAGCTGTTTTTT.

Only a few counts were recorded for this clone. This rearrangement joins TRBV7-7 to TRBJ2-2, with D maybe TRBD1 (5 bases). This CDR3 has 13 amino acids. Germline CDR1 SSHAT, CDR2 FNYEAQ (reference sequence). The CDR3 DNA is TGTGCTAAACAGGCGACGAACACCGGGGAGCTGTTTTTT. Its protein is CAKQATNTGELFF.

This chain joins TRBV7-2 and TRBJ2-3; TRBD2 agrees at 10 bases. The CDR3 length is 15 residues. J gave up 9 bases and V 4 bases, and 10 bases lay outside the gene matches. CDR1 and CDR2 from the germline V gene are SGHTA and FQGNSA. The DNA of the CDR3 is TGTGCCAGCAGCTGGGGTGCTAGCGGGAGCGACACGCAGTATTTT. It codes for CASSWGASGSDTQYF.

The CDR3 DNA reads as TGTGCCAGTCAGACAGTAAGCAATCAGCCCCAGCATTTT. Its translation is CASQTVSNQPQHF. V usage is TRBV6-6 and J usage is TRBJ1-5; TRBD1 might be the D (5 bases). Deletions cut 9 bases from V and 1 base from J, with 10 bases between. This CDR3 spans 13 amino acids. Per the germline V gene, CDR1 is MNHNY and CDR2 is SVGAGI (reference sequence).

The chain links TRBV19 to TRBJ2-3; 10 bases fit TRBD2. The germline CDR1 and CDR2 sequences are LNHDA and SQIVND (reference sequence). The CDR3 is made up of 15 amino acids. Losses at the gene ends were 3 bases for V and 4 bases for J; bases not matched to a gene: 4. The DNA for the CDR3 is TGTGCCAGTAGTATGATTAGCGGGAGGCCAGATACGCAGTATTTT. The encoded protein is CASSMISGRPDTQYF.

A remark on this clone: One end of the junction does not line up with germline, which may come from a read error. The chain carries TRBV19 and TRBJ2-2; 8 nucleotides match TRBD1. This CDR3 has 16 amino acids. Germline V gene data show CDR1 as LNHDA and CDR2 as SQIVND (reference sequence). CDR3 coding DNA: TGTGCCAGTAGAATAGGGGGGACAGGCCACACCGGGGAGCTGTTTTTT. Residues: CASRIGGTGHTGELFF.

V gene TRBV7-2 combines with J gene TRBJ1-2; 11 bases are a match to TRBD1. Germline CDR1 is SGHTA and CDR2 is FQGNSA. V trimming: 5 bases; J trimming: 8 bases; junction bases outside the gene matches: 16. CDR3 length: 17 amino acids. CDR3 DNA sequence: TGTGCCAGCAGCGGGGCCCCGGGACAGGGGGGCGTCGGCGGCTACACCTTC. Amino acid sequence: CASSGAPGQGGVGGYTF.

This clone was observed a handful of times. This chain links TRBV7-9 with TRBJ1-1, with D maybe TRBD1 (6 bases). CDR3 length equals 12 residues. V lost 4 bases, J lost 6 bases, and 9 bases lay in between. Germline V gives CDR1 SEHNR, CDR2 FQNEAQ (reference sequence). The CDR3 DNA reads TGTGCCAGCAGCTCTCAGGGGCCTGAAGCTTTCTTT. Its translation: CASSSQGPEAFF.

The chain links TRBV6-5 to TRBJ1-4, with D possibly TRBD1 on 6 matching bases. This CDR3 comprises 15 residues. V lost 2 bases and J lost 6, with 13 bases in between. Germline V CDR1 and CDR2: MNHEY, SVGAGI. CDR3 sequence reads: CASSYGGGGDEKLFF. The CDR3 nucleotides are TGTGCCAGCAGTTACGGGGGAGGGGGGGATGAAAAACTGTTTTTT.

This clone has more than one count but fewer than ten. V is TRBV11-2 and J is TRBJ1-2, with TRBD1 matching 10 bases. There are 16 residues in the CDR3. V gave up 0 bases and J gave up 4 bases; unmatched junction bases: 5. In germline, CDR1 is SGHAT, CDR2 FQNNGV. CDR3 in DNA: TGTGCCAGCAGCTTAGATGGGGGGACAGGGGTCTATGGCTACACCTTC. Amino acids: CASSLDGGTGVYGYTF.

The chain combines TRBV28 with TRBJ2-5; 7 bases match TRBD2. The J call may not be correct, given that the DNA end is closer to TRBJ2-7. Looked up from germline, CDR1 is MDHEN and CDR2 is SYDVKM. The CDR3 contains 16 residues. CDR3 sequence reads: CASSPASTSHSYEQYF. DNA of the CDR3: TGTGCCAGCAGTCCCGCCTCGACTAGCCACTCCTACGAGCAGTACTTC.

DNA for the CDR3: TGTGCCAGCAGCCTCGCGGGGGTTAATCAGCCCCAGCATTTT. Translation: CASSLAGVNQPQHF. This chain links TRBV5-6 with TRBJ1-5, with D maybe TRBD1 (5 bases). The CDR3 runs 14 residues. V was trimmed by 4 bases and J by 4 bases, leaving 12 bases between them. Germline CDR1 SGHDT, CDR2 YYEEEE.

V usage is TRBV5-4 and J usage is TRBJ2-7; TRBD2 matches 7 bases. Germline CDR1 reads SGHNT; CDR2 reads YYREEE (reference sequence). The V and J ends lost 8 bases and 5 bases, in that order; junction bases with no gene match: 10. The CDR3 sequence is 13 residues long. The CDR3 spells CASKLGGRNEQYF. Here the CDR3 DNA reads TGTGCCAGTAAACTTGGCGGGAGAAACGAGCAGTACTTC.

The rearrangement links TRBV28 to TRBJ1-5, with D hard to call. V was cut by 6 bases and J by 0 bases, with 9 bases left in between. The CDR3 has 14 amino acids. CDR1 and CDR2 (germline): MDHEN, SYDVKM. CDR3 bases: TGTGCCAGCAGGAGAATCACTAGCAATCAGCCCCAGCATTTT. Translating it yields CASRRITSNQPQHF.

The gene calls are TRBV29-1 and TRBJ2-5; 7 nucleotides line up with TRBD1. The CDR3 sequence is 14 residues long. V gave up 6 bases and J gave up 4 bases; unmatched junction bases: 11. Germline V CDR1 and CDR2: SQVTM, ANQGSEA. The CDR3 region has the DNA TGCAGCGTCCAAAAGGGGGCTCAATTAGAGACCCAGTACTTC. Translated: CSVQKGAQLETQYF.

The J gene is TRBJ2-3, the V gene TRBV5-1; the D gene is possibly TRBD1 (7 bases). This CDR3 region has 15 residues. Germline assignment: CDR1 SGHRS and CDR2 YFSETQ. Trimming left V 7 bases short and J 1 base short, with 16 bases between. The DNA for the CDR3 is TGCGCCAGCTCCATCTCCAGGGGGGGCACAGATACGCAGTATTTT. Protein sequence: CASSISRGGTDTQYF.

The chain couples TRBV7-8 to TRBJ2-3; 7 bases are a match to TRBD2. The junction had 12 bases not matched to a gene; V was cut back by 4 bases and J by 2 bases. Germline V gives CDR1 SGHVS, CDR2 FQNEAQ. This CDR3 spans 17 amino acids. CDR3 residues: CASSWTSAGDPTDTQYF. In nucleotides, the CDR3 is TGTGCCAGCAGCTGGACGTCTGCGGGAGATCCCACAGATACGCAGTATTTT.

The CDR3 is CASSLSPGTSGQETQYF. As DNA, the CDR3 is TGTGCCAGCAGCTTGTCACCCGGGACTAGCGGCCAAGAGACCCAGTACTTC. The gene calls are TRBV5-5 and TRBJ2-5; 11 bases match TRBD2. After removal of 1 base from V and 1 base from J, the junction contained 6 bases not matched to a gene. Germline V lookup: CDR1 SGHKS, CDR2 YYEKEE (reference sequence). The CDR3 contains 17 residues.

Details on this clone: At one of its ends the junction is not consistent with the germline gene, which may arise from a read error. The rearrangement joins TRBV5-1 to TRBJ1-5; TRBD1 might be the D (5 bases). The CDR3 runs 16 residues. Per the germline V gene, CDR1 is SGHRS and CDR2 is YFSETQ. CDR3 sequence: CASSLWGRSGDQPQHF. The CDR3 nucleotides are TGTGCCAGCAGCTTGTGGGGCCGTTCGGGGGATCAGCCCCAGCATTTT.

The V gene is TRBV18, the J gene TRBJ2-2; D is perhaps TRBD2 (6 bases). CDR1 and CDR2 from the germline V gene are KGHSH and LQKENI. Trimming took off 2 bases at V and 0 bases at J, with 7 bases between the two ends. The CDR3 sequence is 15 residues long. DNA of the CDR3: TGTGCCAGCTCACCATGGGAGGCGAACACCGGGGAGCTGTTTTTT. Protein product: CASSPWEANTGELFF.

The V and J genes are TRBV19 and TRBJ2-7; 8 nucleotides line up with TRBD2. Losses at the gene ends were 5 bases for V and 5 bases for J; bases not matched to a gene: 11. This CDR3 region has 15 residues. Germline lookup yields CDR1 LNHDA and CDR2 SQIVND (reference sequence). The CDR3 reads CASSPGRGGMHEQYF. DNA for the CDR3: TGTGCCAGTAGTCCGGGCCGCGGGGGGATGCACGAGCAGTACTTC.